The 6 T cell receptor beta chains listed next were all sequenced from one sample in a study of T-cell reconstitution after alpha-beta-depleted transplantation in children. Unique molecular identifiers were used in preparing the TCRbeta library. TCRdb reprocessed the PCR reads with MiXCR, giving one entry per CDR3 protein. The sample includes around 700,000 distinct CDR3 sequences, less than 15% of them seen just once. The sequencing here drew on PBMCs, taken before TCRalphabeta/CD19-depleted stem cell transplant. These TCRs come from a girl aged 2 to 9 with congenital amegakaryocytic thrombocytopenia, due to receive a stem cell transplant.

This clonotype has more than one count but fewer than ten. This sequence joins TRBV29-1 and TRBJ1-1; D call uncertain. The CDR3 covers 13 residues. Trimming removed 2 bases at V and 2 bases at J, with 9 bases between. Germline V gene lookup returns CDR1 SQVTM and CDR2 ANQGSEA. CDR3 sequence (DNA): TGCAGCGTTGAACAGGTTACTAACACTGAAGCTTTCTTT. It yields the protein CSVEQVTNTEAFF.

In its sample, this clonotype was seen many times. This chain links TRBV6-2 or TRBV6-3 with TRBJ2-7; 7 bases match TRBD1. With 8 bases clipped from V and 7 bases from J, the junction kept 8 bases outside the gene matches. Germline CDR1 and CDR2: MNHEY and SVGEGT. The CDR3 extends over 12 amino acids. Here the CDR3 reads CASSGQLDEQYF. In DNA, the CDR3 is TGTGCCAGCTCGGGACAGCTAGATGAGCAGTACTTC.

This clonotype was recorded at least ten times. V usage is TRBV20-1 and J usage is TRBJ2-3; 9 positions match TRBD1. Looked up from germline, CDR1 is DFQATT and CDR2 is SNEGSKA (reference sequence). The CDR3 is 14 amino acids. The V and J ends lost 3 bases and 5 bases, in that order; junction bases with no gene match: 6. CDR3 DNA: TGCAGTGCTAGGACAGGGGGTGTGGGAGATACGCAGTATTTT. This translates into CSARTGGVGDTQYF.

This clonotype has at least ten counts. With a much larger clone just one base away, this may be a read error. The chain uses TRBV7-2 and TRBJ2-3, with no clear D. The V and J ends lost 1 base and 5 bases respectively, with 4 bases between them. In germline, CDR1 is SGHTA, CDR2 FQGNSA. This CDR3 has 12 residues. CDR3 DNA: TGTGCCAGCAGCTTAGATAAAGATACGCAGTATTTT. Encoded protein: CASSLDKDTQYF.

The genes are TRBV28 and TRBJ2-3, with 7 nucleotides matching TRBD2. Germline loops: CDR1 MDHEN, CDR2 SYDVKM. V trimming: 5 bases; J trimming: 6 bases; junction bases outside the gene matches: 14. This CDR3 region has 16 residues. The CDR3: CASSDPSGNRLDTQYF. DNA for the CDR3: TGTGCCAGCAGTGATCCTAGCGGAAATCGGCTGGATACGCAGTATTTT.

This clonotype showed up many times. This chain joins TRBV6-5 and TRBJ2-3; D unclear. Trimming removed 2 bases at V and 2 bases at J, with 17 bases between. CDR1 and CDR2 from the germline V gene are MNHEY and SVGAGI. CDR3 length: 17 amino acids. CDR3: CASSYKVAVGFTDTQYF. CDR3 nucleotide sequence: TGTGCCAGCAGTTACAAAGTGGCGGTGGGGTTCACAGATACGCAGTATTTT.